A selection of T cell receptor beta chains follows, all from one sample in a study of blood T cells in healthy people across ages. TCRdb itself ran the 5' RACE reads through MiXCR, one entry per CDR3 protein. The data contain 750,000 to 950,000 distinct CDR3 sequences, 50% to 65% of them singletons. Sequencing was carried out using blood. These receptors were collected from a man older than 75 in good health. Both conserved end residues are part of each CDR3. D genes are given only for firm matches. The size field is filled for only some rows; it gives once, few, many or a size class.

v_call,cdr3_length,j_call,d_call,clone_size,cdr3_nt,cdr3_aa
TRBV20-1,13,TRBJ2-5,NA,NA,TGCAGTGCTAGAGTTGGAGGACAAGAGACCCAGTACTTC,CSARVGGQETQYF
TRBV5-1,16,TRBJ2-1,TRBD2,once,TGCGCCAGCAGCTCGGGACTAGCAGAAGTACCCTACGAGCAGTTCTTC,CASSSGLAEVPYEQFF
TRBV10-3,17,TRBJ2-3,TRBD2,NA,TGTGCCATCGCCGGGACTAGCGATCAGTGGGCCCAAGATACGCAGTATTTT,CAIAGTSDQWAQDTQYF
TRBV5-1,15,TRBJ2-1,TRBD2,NA,TGCGCCAGCAGCACCGGGACTAGCCTTTGGAATGAGCAGTTCTTC,CASSTGTSLWNEQFF
TRBV10-3,14,TRBJ1-2,NA,NA,TGTGCCATCAGGGCCGGAGCCCCCAACTATGGCTACACCTTC,CAIRAGAPNYGYTF
TRBV7-9,15,TRBJ2-5,NA,NA,TGTGCCAGCGCAGTGCCCGGGGGTACCCAAGAGACCCAGTACTTC,CASAVPGGTQETQYF
TRBV5-1,12,TRBJ2-5,NA,NA,TGCGCCAGCGGCAGGAGCCAAGAGACCCAGTACTTC,CASGRSQETQYF
TRBV6-1,14,TRBJ2-7,NA,NA,TGTGCCAGCACGGTGGGGCCAGCTGCCTACGAGCAGTACTTC,CASTVGPAAYEQYF
TRBV5-1,17,TRBJ1-2,NA,NA,TGCGCCAGCAGACCCGCCGCCGAGGGACTGGGGGGCTATGGCTACACCTTC,CASRPAAEGLGGYGYTF
TRBV5-1,15,TRBJ2-7,NA,NA,TGCGCCAGCAGCTTGAGGCCAGGCAGGACCTACGAGCAGTACTTC,CASSLRPGRTYEQYF
TRBV24-1,17,TRBJ2-5,NA,NA,TGTGCCACCAGTGATTTGGGGCAGGGAAGGGCCCAAGAGACCCAGTACTTC,CATSDLGQGRAQETQYF